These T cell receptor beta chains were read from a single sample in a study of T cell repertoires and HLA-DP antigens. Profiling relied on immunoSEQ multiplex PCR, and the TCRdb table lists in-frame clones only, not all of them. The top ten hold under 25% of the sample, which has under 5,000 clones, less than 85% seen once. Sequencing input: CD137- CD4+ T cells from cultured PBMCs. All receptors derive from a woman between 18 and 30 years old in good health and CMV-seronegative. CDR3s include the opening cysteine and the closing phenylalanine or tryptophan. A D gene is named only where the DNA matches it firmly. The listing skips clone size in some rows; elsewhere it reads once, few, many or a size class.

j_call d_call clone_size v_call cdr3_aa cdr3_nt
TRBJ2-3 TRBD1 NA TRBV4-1 CASSQDYLGRGRRDTQYF TGCGCCAGCAGCCAAGATTATCTGGGCAGGGGGCGCAGGGATACGCAGTATTTT
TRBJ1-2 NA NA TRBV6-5 CASTKSYVAGDGYTF TGTGCCAGCACCAAAAGCTACGTAGCGGGAGATGGCTACACCTTC
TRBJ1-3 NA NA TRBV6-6 CASSYGSVSSGNTIYF TGTGCCAGCAGTTACGGGTCAGTGAGCTCTGGAAACACCATATATTTT
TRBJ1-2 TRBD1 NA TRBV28 CASSQDRGYGYTF TGTGCCAGCAGTCAGGACAGGGGCTACGGCTACACCTTC
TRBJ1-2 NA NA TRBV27 CASSSLQGPWGASYGYTF TGTGCCAGCAGTTCCTTACAAGGGCCATGGGGGGCTAGCTATGGCTACACCTTC
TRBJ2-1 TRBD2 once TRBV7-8 CASSLSGTSGKQFF TGTGCCAGCAGCTTATCCGGGACTAGCGGCAAGCAGTTCTTC
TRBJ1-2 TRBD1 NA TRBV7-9 CASSPRTGYGYTF TGTGCCAGCAGCCCTCGGACAGGGTATGGCTACACCTTC
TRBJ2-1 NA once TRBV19 CASISRQAAINEQFF TGTGCCAGTATATCCCGACAGGCGGCTATCAATGAGCAGTTCTTC
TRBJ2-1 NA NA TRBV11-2 CASSRGWNEQFF TGTGCCAGCAGCCGAGGCTGGAATGAGCAGTTCTTC
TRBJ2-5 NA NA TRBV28 CASSPSGRAGQETQYF TGTGCCAGCAGTCCGAGCGGCAGGGCAGGTCAAGAGACCCAGTACTTC
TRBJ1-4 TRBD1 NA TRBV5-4 CASRPGGAGEKLFF TGTGCCAGCAGACCAGGGGGAGCTGGGGAAAAACTGTTTTTT
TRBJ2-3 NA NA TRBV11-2 CASSRHGTLFTDTQYF TGTGCCAGCAGCCGCCACGGGACACTCTTTACAGATACGCAGTATTTT
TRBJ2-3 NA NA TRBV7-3 CASSLTLQADTQYF TGTGCCAGCAGCTTAACCCTACAGGCAGATACGCAGTATTTT
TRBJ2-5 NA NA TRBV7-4 CASSPDTGQETQYF TGTGCCAGCAGCCCAGATACGGGACAAGAGACCCAGTACTTC
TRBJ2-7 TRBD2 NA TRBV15 CATSGAAGSEQYF TGTGCCACCAGTGGGGCAGCGGGATCCGAGCAGTACTTC
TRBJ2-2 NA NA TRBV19 CASSIGPPSVNTGELFF TGTGCCAGTAGTATAGGGCCCCCCAGCGTGAACACCGGGGAGCTGTTTTTT
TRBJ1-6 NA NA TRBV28 CASIRAGYNSPLHF TGTGCCAGCATCCGGGCGGGCTATAATTCACCCCTCCACTTT
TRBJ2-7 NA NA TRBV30 CAWSVRGGWQYF TGTGCCTGGAGTGTAAGGGGGGGATGGCAGTACTTC
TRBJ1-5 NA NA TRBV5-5 CASSLRLDRPQHF TGTGCCAGCAGCTTGCGACTTGATCGGCCCCAGCATTTT
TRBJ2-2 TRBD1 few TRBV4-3 CASSHRTGVGSGELFF TGCGCCAGCAGCCATCGGACAGGGGTGGGGTCCGGGGAGCTGTTTTTT
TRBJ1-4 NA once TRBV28 CASSLWGVSTNEKLFF TGTGCCAGCAGTTTATGGGGGGTATCAACTAATGAAAAACTGTTTTTT
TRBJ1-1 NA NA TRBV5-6 CASSPGGSTEAFF TGTGCCAGCAGCCCGGGAGGGAGCACTGAAGCTTTCTTT
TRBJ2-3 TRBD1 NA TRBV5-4 CASAGQGSDTQYF TGTGCCAGCGCGGGACAGGGGTCAGATACGCAGTATTTT
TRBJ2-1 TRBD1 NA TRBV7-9 CASTSIPPVSGQGKNEQFF TGTGCCAGCACCTCCATACCCCCGGTTTCGGGACAGGGAAAAAATGAGCAGTTCTTC
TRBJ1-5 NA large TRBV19 CASSPGTAWGNQPQHF TGTGCCAGTAGTCCCGGGACCGCCTGGGGCAATCAGCCCCAGCATTTT
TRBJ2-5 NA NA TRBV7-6 CASSQTGSGQETQYF TGTGCCAGCAGCCAAACAGGGTCGGGCCAAGAGACCCAGTACTTC
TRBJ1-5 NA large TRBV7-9 CASSPGRHSNQPQHF TGTGCCAGCAGCCCCGGACGGCATAGCAATCAGCCCCAGCATTTT
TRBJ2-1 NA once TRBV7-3 CASSRGGNNEQFF TGTGCCAGCAGCCGAGGCGGAAACAATGAGCAGTTCTTC
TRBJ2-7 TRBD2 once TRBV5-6 CASSFRGSGLPYEQYF TGTGCCAGCAGCTTCCGTGGTAGCGGGCTCCCCTACGAGCAGTACTTC